The rows below give T cell receptor beta chains drawn from one sample of a study of control samples from healthy donors and cancer patients. Sequenced by immunoSEQ multiplex PCR; TCRdb stores in-frame clones only, minus some. The table shows roughly 76,000 clones, with over 85% occurring only once. The sample comprised PBMCs. The receptors shown here come from a woman aged 35 to 49 with lung cancer. Both conserved end residues are part of each CDR3. D genes are given only for firm matches. Only part of the rows carry a size: once, few, many, or a class if the clone is expanded.

clone_size,v_call,d_call,j_call,cdr3_aa,cdr3_nt
-,TRBV6-5,-,TRBJ1-3,CASTIGTGNTIYF,TGTGCCAGCACCATAGGTACTGGAAACACCATATATTTT
-,TRBV30,TRBD1,TRBJ1-2,CACDRGSFYGYTF,TGTGCCTGCGACAGGGGATCTTTTTATGGCTACACCTTC
-,TRBV24-1,-,TRBJ1-5,CATSDLSGDQPQHF,TGTGCCACCAGTGATTTGTCAGGGGATCAGCCCCAGCATTTT
-,TRBV3-1/TRBV3-2,-,TRBJ1-1,CASSRKSRENTEAFF,TGTGCCAGCAGCCGCAAATCCAGGGAGAACACTGAAGCTTTCTTT
-,TRBV5-1,-,TRBJ2-7,CASSSSYEQYF,TGCGCCAGCAGCTCTTCCTACGAGCAGTACTTC
few,TRBV18,-,TRBJ2-3,CASSYGDTQYF,TGTGCCAGCTCATACGGAGATACGCAGTATTTT
-,TRBV5-6,TRBD1,TRBJ2-7,CASSTGTGVGEQYF,TGTGCCAGCAGCACCGGGACAGGGGTAGGTGAGCAGTACTTC
once,TRBV2,-,TRBJ1-3,CASSDPRLGNTIYF,TGTGCCAGCAGTGATCCCAGGCTCGGAAACACCATATATTTT
-,TRBV30,TRBD2,TRBJ2-1,CAWSTPEAGAYNEQFF,TGTGCCTGGAGTACCCCTGAAGCGGGGGCGTACAATGAGCAGTTCTTC
-,TRBV5-1,-,TRBJ2-4,CASSLGTVAKNIQYF,TGCGCCAGCAGCTTGGGGACGGTAGCCAAAAACATTCAGTACTTC
-,TRBV25-1,-,TRBJ1-1,CASSDWGNTEAFF,TGTGCCAGCAGTGATTGGGGGAACACTGAAGCTTTCTTT
few,TRBV6-5,TRBD1,TRBJ1-2,CALRGTGGYGYTF,TGTGCCCTCCGGGGGACAGGGGGCTATGGCTACACCTTC
-,TRBV30,-,TRBJ1-2,CAWSSPDLANYGYTF,TGTGCCTGGAGTTCCCCCGACCTAGCTAACTATGGCTACACCTTC
-,TRBV27,-,TRBJ2-2,CASSLPAGELFF,TGTGCCAGCAGTTTACCCGCCGGGGAGCTGTTTTTT
-,TRBV24-1,-,TRBJ1-5,CATSETGHRGNQPQHF,TGTGCCACCAGTGAAACGGGACACCGCGGCAATCAGCCCCAGCATTTT
-,TRBV6-4,-,TRBJ1-1,CASRQGTEAFF,TGTGCCAGCAGACAGGGCACTGAAGCTTTCTTT
-,TRBV27,TRBD1,TRBJ2-7,CASTQSGTGGYYEQYF,TGTGCCAGCACTCAATCCGGGACAGGGGGTTACTACGAGCAGTACTTC
-,TRBV3-1/TRBV3-2,-,TRBJ2-5,CASSQDLGTGQETQYF,TGTGCCAGCAGCCAAGATCTGGGAACAGGGCAAGAGACCCAGTACTTC
-,TRBV11-2,TRBD2,TRBJ2-3,CASSLALAGVTDTQYF,TGTGCCAGCAGCTTAGCACTAGCGGGGGTGACAGATACGCAGTATTTT
-,TRBV2,-,TRBJ1-5,CASSDLSRSHF,TGTGCCAGCAGTGATCTGTCCCGGTCCCATTTT
few,TRBV11-2,-,TRBJ2-7,CASSGLGLHVGEGQYF,TGTGCCAGCAGCGGCCTGGGCCTCCACGTGGGAGAGGGGCAGTACTTC
-,TRBV6-5,-,TRBJ1-1,CASTVQGNTEAFF,TGTGCCAGCACGGTACAGGGTAACACTGAAGCTTTCTTT
-,TRBV28,-,TRBJ2-7,CASQGGGSYEQYF,TGTGCCAGCCAGGGGGGGGGATCCTACGAGCAGTACTTC
-,TRBV18,-,TRBJ1-1,CASSPPHKSENTEAFF,TGTGCCAGCTCACCACCTCATAAGTCCGAGAACACTGAAGCTTTCTTT
-,TRBV14,TRBD2,TRBJ2-3,CASSLLLLAGGPTDTQYF,TGTGCCAGCAGCCTATTACTCCTAGCGGGGGGGCCCACAGATACGCAGTATTTT
-,TRBV5-8,-,TRBJ1-1,CASSFGGFTEAFF,TGTGCCAGCAGCTTCGGAGGCTTCACTGAAGCTTTCTTT
-,TRBV27,-,TRBJ2-4,CASSLKFQPLAKNIQYF,TGTGCCAGCAGTTTAAAGTTCCAACCCTTAGCCAAAAACATTCAGTACTTC
-,TRBV6-1,-,TRBJ2-7,CASSEGPWDYEQYF,TGTGCCAGCAGTGAAGGTCCGTGGGACTACGAGCAGTACTTC
-,TRBV6-1,TRBD1,TRBJ1-2,CASSERGTGRIYGYTF,TGTGCCAGCAGTGAACGGGGGACAGGGCGGATCTATGGCTACACCTTC
-,TRBV2,TRBD1,TRBJ2-2,CASRTTGGWSGELFF,TGTGCCAGCAGGACTACAGGGGGCTGGTCCGGGGAGCTGTTTTTT
once,TRBV28,-,TRBJ2-7,CASSLFFQQIVSYEQYF,TGTGCCAGCAGTTTATTTTTCCAACAGATCGTATCCTACGAGCAGTACTTC
-,TRBV4-1,TRBD2,TRBJ2-3,CASSQDRDSGGTDTQYF,TGCGCCAGCAGCCAAGATAGGGATAGCGGGGGGACAGATACGCAGTATTTT
once,TRBV7-3,-,TRBJ2-1,CASSLTANTNEQFF,TGTGCCAGCAGCTTAACAGCTAATACCAATGAGCAGTTCTTC
-,TRBV6-6,-,TRBJ1-4,CASIKKLFF,TGTGCCAGCATCAAAAAACTGTTTTTT
-,TRBV5-1,-,TRBJ1-5,CASSLECRQPQHF,TGCGCCAGCAGCTTGGAGTGTCGTCAGCCCCAGCATTTT
-,TRBV2,-,TRBJ1-2,CASTTDPLRGTNGYTF,TGTGCCAGCACGACAGACCCCCTGAGGGGCACGAATGGCTACACCTTC